The next 7 T cell receptor beta chains were all read from a single sample in a study of early T cells in non-severe SARS-CoV-2 infection. One entry per CDR3 protein, called by TCRdb with MiXCR from the 5' RACE reads. The sample contains 70,000 or so distinct CDR3 sequences, 4.6% of which appear only once. Sequenced here: whole blood, sampled at baseline. These receptors originate from an adult who was a healthcare worker with PCR-confirmed SARS-CoV-2 infection or an uninfected control (not recorded which). The donor label of this sample is uncertain.

This clonotype came up many times. The chain carries TRBV7-3 and TRBJ2-1; 13 nucleotides agree with TRBD2. CDR1 is SGHTA, CDR2 FQGTGA, per germline. This CDR3 region has 14 residues. V was pared by 3 bases and J by 10 bases, with 3 bases of the junction left unmatched. The CDR3 is CASSLGLAGNEQFF. The CDR3 bases are TGTGCCAGCAGCTTGGGACTAGCGGGGAACGAGCAGTTCTTC.

This clonotype was detected ten times or more. V usage is TRBV27 and J usage is TRBJ2-4; 10 bases fit TRBD1. Germline V gives CDR1 MNHEY, CDR2 SMNVEV (reference sequence). The junction had 14 bases not matched to a gene; V was cut back by 6 bases and J by 6 bases. The CDR3 covers 17 residues. This CDR3 is CASRKQVGQGIGNIQYF. CDR3 DNA: TGTGCCAGCAGAAAACAGGTGGGACAGGGGATCGGAAACATTCAGTACTTC.

Many counts were recorded for this clonotype. The chain combines TRBV20-1 with TRBJ2-1; perhaps TRBD1 as D (5 bases). This CDR3 is 16 amino acids long. Looked up from germline, CDR1 is DFQATT and CDR2 is SNEGSKA (reference sequence). The V gene lost 0 bases and the J gene lost 6 bases, with 18 bases spanning the gap. The CDR3: CSARDALRVPVNEQFF. The CDR3 bases are TGCAGTGCTAGAGACGCCCTCAGGGTTCCCGTCAATGAGCAGTTCTTC.

This clonotype occurred many times. This chain links TRBV6-2 or TRBV6-3 with TRBJ2-4; D remains unclear. V was cut by 6 bases and J by 6 bases, with 6 bases left in between. Germline CDR1 and CDR2: MNHEY and SVGEGT. The CDR3 runs 11 residues. CDR3 DNA: TGTGCCAGCAGCCTCGGAAACATTCAGTACTTC. Its translation: CASSLGNIQYF.

This clonotype has at least ten counts. The chain is built from TRBV4-2 and TRBJ1-2; 10 bases are a match to TRBD1. This CDR3 spans 15 amino acids. The germline V gene encodes CDR1 LGHNA and CDR2 YNFKEQ. Trimming at V came to 4 bases and at J to 3 bases, leaving 5 bases not matched to a gene. The CDR3 DNA is TGTGCCAGCAGCCGAACCGGGACAGGGGACTATGGCTACACCTTC. Translation gives CASSRTGTGDYGYTF.

In this sample, this clonotype turned up a few times. V is TRBV5-1 and J is TRBJ2-5; 8 bases are a match to TRBD2. V lost 0 bases to trimming and J lost 2 bases; unmatched junction nucleotides: 6. CDR1 is SGHRS and CDR2 is YFSETQ in the germline V gene. This CDR3 region has 16 residues. CDR3 loop: CASSLASGGTQETQYF. Here the CDR3 DNA reads TGCGCCAGCAGCTTGGCCAGCGGGGGCACACAAGAGACCCAGTACTTC.

A few counts support this clonotype. V gene TRBV29-1 combines with J gene TRBJ2-3; 9 bases are shared with TRBD2. With V trimmed by 7 bases and J by 0 bases, 5 bases remained unmatched. Germline V gene data show CDR1 as SQVTM and CDR2 as ANQGSEA. CDR3 length equals 14 residues. CDR3 DNA sequence: TGCAGCGCGACTAGCGGATTGAGCACAGATACGCAGTATTTT. Encoded protein: CSATSGLSTDTQYF.